The 29 T cell receptor beta chains below come from one sample, sequenced in a study of blood T cell repertoires in COVID-19. Assay: immunoSEQ multiplex PCR; the TCRdb copy retains only in-frame clones and omits some. The sample records about 270,000 clones, approximately 90% being singletons. Sequencing was performed on PBMCs or T cells enriched from blood (not recorded which). These receptors were obtained from a woman aged 55-69 years in a cohort exposed to, infected with or recovered from COVID-19 (not recorded which).

The CDR3 DNA follows: TGTGCCAGCTCACGGGACAGGGGTCGCCAAGAGACCCAGTACTTC. Protein sequence: CASSRDRGRQETQYF. The chain combines TRBV18 with TRBJ2-5, with 10 bases identical to TRBD1. V dropped 4 bases and J dropped 1; count of bases not matched to a gene: 3. The germline V gene has CDR1 KGHSH and CDR2 LQKENI. The CDR3 covers 15 residues.

J is TRBJ1-4 and V is TRBV27; a weak D match, TRBD1 (6 bases). The CDR3 extends over 15 amino acids. Germline V CDR1 and CDR2: MNHEY, SMNVEV (reference sequence). V was cut by 5 bases and J by 6 bases, with 16 bases left in between. CDR3 nucleotides: TGTGCCAGCAGTGGTCACAGGGCGCAAGATGAAAAACTGTTTTTT. Translation gives CASSGHRAQDEKLFF.

This clone appeared a few times. CDR3 bases: TGTGCCAGCAGTTACGGAGGTTCTAACTATGGCTACACCTTC. It translates to CASSYGGSNYGYTF. The chain combines TRBV6-6 with TRBJ1-2; D unresolved. CDR1 and CDR2 from the germline V gene are MNHNY and SVGAGI (reference sequence). This CDR3 is 14 amino acids long. V was clipped by 2 bases and J by 0 bases, with 7 bases between them.

This rearrangement joins TRBV9 to TRBJ1-1; 12 bases map to TRBD1. V was clipped by 0 bases and J by 2 bases; unmatched bases: 8. The CDR3 loop spans 18 amino acids. From germline, CDR1 is SGDLS and CDR2 YYNGEE. CDR3 in amino acids: CASSVAGTGGKVNTEAFF. The CDR3 DNA sequence: TGTGCCAGCAGCGTAGCCGGGACAGGGGGCAAAGTTAACACTGAAGCTTTCTTT.

V is TRBV3-1 (or the pseudogene TRBV3-2) and J is TRBJ2-2, with TRBD1 matching 8 bases. This CDR3 has 16 amino acids. V gave up 4 bases and J gave up 1 base; unmatched junction bases: 5. CDR1 is LGHDT, CDR2 YNNKEL, per germline (reference sequence). CDR3 bases: TGTGCCAGCAGCCTAGGACAGGGACTGAACACCGGGGAGCTGTTTTTT. It specifies CASSLGQGLNTGELFF.

The sample holds a few counts of this clone. The chain is built from TRBV3-1 (or the pseudogene TRBV3-2) and TRBJ2-1, with a weak D call TRBD2 (5 bases). There are 15 residues in the CDR3. Trimming took off 1 base at V and 7 bases at J, with 14 bases between the two ends. Germline CDR1 reads LGHDT; CDR2 reads YNNKEL (reference sequence). The DNA of the CDR3 is TGTGCCAGCAGCCAAGGACTATTAACGGGAAATGAGCAGTTCTTC. Protein product: CASSQGLLTGNEQFF.

The chain links TRBV20-1 to TRBJ1-1, with 12 bases matching TRBD1. The CDR3 is made up of 18 amino acids. Germline-derived CDR1 and CDR2 are DFQATT and SNEGSKA (reference sequence). V trimming: 3 bases; J trimming: 1 base; junction bases outside the gene matches: 12. The CDR3 loop reads CSASYPPGQGARNTEAFF. CDR3 sequence (DNA): TGCAGTGCTAGTTACCCTCCGGGACAGGGGGCTCGGAACACTGAAGCTTTCTTT.

This clone was counted a single time. The chain uses TRBV28 and TRBJ1-5; TRBD1 is a possible D gene (6 bases). Germline V gene sequence: CDR1 MDHEN, CDR2 SYDVKM. The CDR3 length is 14 residues. V lost 7 bases, J lost 5 bases, and 15 bases lay in between. The CDR3 region is CASNVLEGDQPQHF. CDR3 in DNA: TGTGCCAGCAACGTCCTAGAGGGGGATCAGCCCCAGCATTTT.

This clone was picked up one time. The J gene is TRBJ1-2, the V gene TRBV12-3 or TRBV12-4; D gene ambiguous. The CDR3 consists of 13 residues. Trimming pared 3 bases from V and 2 bases from J, leaving 7 bases between. The CDR3, as DNA: TGTGCCAGCAGTTTTCGCGGAAACTATGGCTACACCTTC. This gives the protein CASSFRGNYGYTF.

The rearrangement links TRBV7-8 to TRBJ2-1; 10 positions match TRBD2. The germline gives CDR1 SGHVS, CDR2 FQNEAQ. There are 17 residues in the CDR3. The V segment lost 1 base and the J segment 3 bases; nucleotides outside the gene matches: 6. The CDR3 region has the DNA TGTGCCAGCAGCTTAGTGAGCGGGAGGGCCATCTACAATGAGCAGTTCTTC. The encoded protein is CASSLVSGRAIYNEQFF.

The chain joins TRBV5-1 to TRBJ1-1; no firm D call. The CDR3 consists of 13 residues. The ends were cut back, 0 bases at V and 6 bases at J, with 9 bases in the middle. CDR1 is SGHRS, CDR2 YFSETQ, per germline. DNA for the CDR3: TGCGCCAGCAGCTTGGCGGCAGCGTCTGAAGCTTTCTTT. Translated, it gives CASSLAAASEAFF.

J is TRBJ2-4 and V is TRBV28, with 7 bases identical to TRBD2. Germline V lookup: CDR1 MDHEN, CDR2 SYDVKM. CDR3 length: 16 residues. J was trimmed by 2 bases and V by 0 bases; bases with no gene match: 4. CDR3: CASSLWGGDSKNIQYF. The CDR3 DNA sequence: TGTGCCAGCAGTTTATGGGGGGGGGACTCCAAAAACATTCAGTACTTC.

The rearrangement joins TRBV7-9 to TRBJ1-2; the D gene is possibly TRBD1 (6 bases). The CDR3 sequence is 19 residues long. Germline V gene lookup returns CDR1 SEHNR and CDR2 FQNEAQ (reference sequence). The CDR3 bases are TGTGTGGGGTTTGAGACAGGCCGTAGGACCAGAACCGTTAACTATGGCTACACCTTC. Its protein is CVGFETGRRTRTVNYGYTF.

The V call is TRBV11-3, the J call TRBJ2-7; weak D call: TRBD1 (6 bases). V lost 2 bases and J lost 5, with 16 bases in between. Germline V gene lookup returns CDR1 SGHNT and CDR2 YENEEA. This CDR3 is built from 15 residues. The CDR3, as DNA: TGTGCCAGCAGCTTAAGGAGGCAGGGGAACAACGAGCAGTACTTC. Its translation: CASSLRRQGNNEQYF.

The rearrangement joins TRBV7-9 to TRBJ2-3, with D maybe TRBD2 (6 bases). Germline V gives CDR1 SEHNR, CDR2 FQNEAQ (reference sequence). The CDR3 sequence is 14 residues long. The V end was cut by 5 bases, the J end by 7 bases, with 16 bases between. The CDR3: CASSTQTSLNTQYF. DNA of the CDR3: TGTGCCAGCAGCACCCAGACTAGTCTTAATACGCAGTATTTT.

This chain connects TRBV30 to TRBJ2-6; no reliable D call. This CDR3 contains 13 residues. The V end was cut by 4 bases, the J end by 6 bases, with 10 bases between. CDR1 is GTSNPN, CDR2 SVGIG, per germline (reference sequence). This CDR3 reads CAWMWATANVLTF. CDR3 DNA: TGTGCCTGGATGTGGGCGACGGCCAACGTCCTGACTTTC.

This chain links TRBV7-8 with TRBJ2-7; 7 positions agree with TRBD1. J gave up 2 bases and V 4 bases, and 5 bases lay outside the gene matches. Germline CDR1 and CDR2: SGHVS and FQNEAQ. CDR3 length: 14 residues. CDR3 residues: CASSSGQPPYEQYF. In DNA, the CDR3 is TGTGCCAGCAGCTCGGGACAGCCCCCCTACGAGCAGTACTTC.

This clone has only a few counts. The chain couples TRBV7-3 to TRBJ2-1, with 7 bases identical to TRBD2. Germline values: CDR1 SGHTA, CDR2 FQGTGA. The CDR3 runs to 15 residues. With V trimmed by 5 bases and J by 4 bases, 8 bases remained unmatched. Written as DNA, the CDR3 is TGTGCCAGCAGCCCCCGACGGGGGGTTTACAATGAGCAGTTCTTC. Its translation is CASSPRRGVYNEQFF.

The chain carries TRBV15 and TRBJ1-2; D perhaps matches TRBD1 (5 bases). CDR3 length: 15 amino acids. V lost 0 bases, J lost 2 bases, and 10 bases lay in between. Looked up from germline, CDR1 is LNHNV and CDR2 is YYDKDF (reference sequence). CDR3 sequence: CATSREGRTNYGYTF. DNA of the CDR3: TGTGCCACCAGCAGAGAGGGGCGGACCAACTATGGCTACACCTTC. Full variable domain (remainder filled in from reference TRBV15 and TRBJ1-2): DAMVIQNPRYQVTQFGKPVTLSCSQTLNHNVMYWYQQKSSQAPKLLFHYYDKDFNNEADTPDNFQSRRPNTSFCFLDIRSPGLGDTAMYLCATSREGRTNYGYTFGSGTRLTVV.

V is TRBV18 and J is TRBJ2-5, with 10 nucleotides matching TRBD1. Per the germline V gene, CDR1 is KGHSH and CDR2 is LQKENI. The V and J ends lost 4 bases and 3 bases, in that order; junction bases with no gene match: 11. This CDR3 spans 17 amino acids. CDR3 DNA sequence: TGTGCCAGCTCACGACCTGGACAGGGGGGGGGAAAAGAGACCCAGTACTTC. It is translated as CASSRPGQGGGKETQYF.

The chain joins TRBV5-4 to TRBJ1-3, with TRBD1 matching over 8 bases. Germline assignment: CDR1 SGHNT and CDR2 YYREEE (reference sequence). The CDR3 sequence is 14 residues long. Trimming took 2 bases from V and 2 from J; bases not matched to a gene: 0. CDR3 amino acids: CASSLQGAGNTIYF. CDR3 bases: TGTGCCAGCAGCTTACAGGGGGCTGGAAACACCATATATTTT. Full variable domain (rest looked up from reference TRBV5-4 and TRBJ1-3): ETGVTQSPTHLIKTRGQQVTLRCSSQSGHNTVSWYQQALGQGPQFIFQYYREEENGRGNFPPRFSGLQFPNYSSELNVNALELDDSALYLCASSLQGAGNTIYFGEGSWLTVV.

V is TRBV28 and J is TRBJ1-3, with D unclear. CDR1 and CDR2 from the germline V gene are MDHEN and SYDVKM. Deletions cut 3 bases from V and 0 bases from J, with 15 bases between. The CDR3 spans 17 residues. This CDR3 reads CASSFWSLKSSGNTIYF. DNA for the CDR3: TGTGCCAGCAGTTTTTGGAGTTTAAAGAGCTCTGGAAACACCATATATTTT.

This clone has only a few counts. The chain combines TRBV18 with TRBJ2-2, with TRBD1 matching 8 bases. This CDR3 spans 15 amino acids. The germline V gene encodes CDR1 KGHSH and CDR2 LQKENI. The V gene end was trimmed by 8 bases and the J gene end by 0 bases; junction bases not matched to a gene: 5. The CDR3 protein is CASTEQGANTGELFF. CDR3 DNA sequence: TGTGCCAGCACTGAACAGGGGGCGAACACCGGGGAGCTGTTTTTT. Based on the CDR3 plus reference TRBV18 and TRBJ2-2, the full variable domain is NAGVMQNPRHLVRRRGQEARLRCSPMKGHSHVYWYRQLPEEGLKFMVYLQKENIIDESGMPKERFSAEFPKEGPSILRIQQVVRGDSAAYFCASTEQGANTGELFFGEGSRLTVL.

J is TRBJ2-4 and V is TRBV30; perhaps TRBD1 as D (5 bases). V gave up 2 bases and J gave up 1 base, with 9 bases separating them. CDR3 length: 14 amino acids. The germline V gene has CDR1 GTSNPN and CDR2 SVGIG (reference sequence). CDR3 amino acids: CAWSRGLAKNIQYF. CDR3 DNA: TGTGCCTGGAGTAGGGGTCTGGCCAAAAACATTCAGTACTTC.

The chain is built from TRBV6-5 and TRBJ2-1, with a weak D call TRBD1 (5 bases). This CDR3 comprises 15 residues. Germline V gene sequence: CDR1 MNHEY, CDR2 SVGAGI. Trimming left V 0 bases short and J 7 bases short, with 13 bases between. The DNA of the CDR3 is TGTGCCAGCAGTTACTCGAGTGGCAGGGTAAATGAGCAGTTCTTC. This encodes CASSYSSGRVNEQFF.

The V and J genes are TRBV11-2 and TRBJ2-3; D not resolved. Trimming took 5 bases from V and 6 from J, leaving 9 bases between them. Germline loops: CDR1 SGHAT, CDR2 FQNNGV. The CDR3 is made up of 12 amino acids. The CDR3 DNA reads as TGTGCCAGCAGCAACCGCCGGGATACGCAGTATTTT. Residues: CASSNRRDTQYF.

The chain couples TRBV3-1 (or the pseudogene TRBV3-2) to TRBJ2-7; possibly TRBD2 for D (5 bases). V was trimmed by 2 bases and J by 7 bases, leaving 9 bases between them. This CDR3 spans 12 amino acids. Per germline, CDR1 LGHDT and CDR2 YNNKEL (reference sequence). The CDR3, as DNA: TGTGCCAGCAGCCAATCCCGACTAGAGCAGTACTTC. Residues: CASSQSRLEQYF.

The V gene is TRBV5-1, the J gene TRBJ2-7; 7 bases fit TRBD2. The CDR3 runs 14 residues. Trimming at V came to 1 base and at J to 4 bases, leaving 5 bases not matched to a gene. The germline CDR1 and CDR2 sequences are SGHRS and YFSETQ. The chain's CDR3 is CASSLLWGGYEQYF. For the CDR3, the DNA is TGCGCCAGCAGCTTGCTCTGGGGGGGTTACGAGCAGTACTTC.

The chain combines TRBV28 with TRBJ2-2, with 11 bases identical to TRBD2. Germline CDR1 and CDR2: MDHEN and SYDVKM. CDR3 length: 13 amino acids. With 6 bases clipped from V and 6 bases from J, the junction kept 0 bases outside the gene matches. DNA for the CDR3: TGTGCCAGCAGACTAGCGGGAGCCGGGGAGCTGTTTTTT. As protein: CASRLAGAGELFF.